This TCR beta chain was identified in a study of technical replicates of blood from a handful of donors. V shed 4 bases, J shed 2 bases, and the junction held 6 bases outside the gene matches. The CDR3 has 15 amino acids. Looked up from germline, CDR1 is SGHTA and CDR2 is FQGNSA. The data were produced by immunoSEQ multiplex PCR, yet TCRdb's version contains in-frame clones alone and is incomplete. This table has 90,000 to 100,000 clones, roughly 94% appearing once. The TCR comes from a human donor in good health. Source material: T cells isolated from PBMCs. This sequence joins TRBV7-2 and TRBJ2-7, with 9 bases that match TRBD1. CDR3 region: CASSSQDRGPYEQYF. The CDR3 region has the DNA TGTGCCAGCAGCTCACAGGACAGGGGACCCTACGAGCAGTACTTC.